This paragraph covers one TCR beta chain sequence. As yet, its antigen is unknown. TCRdb reprocessed the 5' RACE reads, keeping one entry per CDR3 protein, no DNA. This specimen shows hundreds of thousands of distinct CDR3 sequences; the ten leading clones hold 2% to 2.5%. This entry belongs to a study of monozygotic twins with inflammatory bowel disease. Study-wide results and limits: TCRbeta diversity (inverse Simpson) was lower in IBD patients than in healthy co-twins.

Total RNA was isolated from whole blood without T cell sorting. Germline V gene sequence: CDR1 SGHNT, CDR2 YYREEE (reference sequence). This CDR3 is 17 amino acids long. The source is a human donor with ulcerative colitis or Crohn's disease, or a healthy co-twin of an affected twin (not recorded which). The sequenced sample was blood. The chain links TRBV5-4 to TRBJ2-2; no DNA is available, so the TRBD2 call from TCRdb remains unchecked. The CDR3 sequence: CASSPPSSGANTGELFF. The full variable domain, in which reference TRBV5-4 and TRBJ2-2 provide the parts outside the CDR3, is ETGVTQSPTHLIKTRGQQVTLRCSSQSGHNTVSWYQQALGQGPQFIFQYYREEENGRGNFPPRFSGLQFPNYSSELNVNALELDDSALYLCASSPPSSGANTGELFFGEGSRLTVL.